The clone carrying this T cell receptor beta chain was recorded at least ten times. This entry belongs to a study of neurological immune-mediated disorders. MiXCR was run by TCRdb on the 5' RACE reads, yielding one entry per CDR3 protein. The sample lists approximately 65,000 distinct CDR3 sequences, roughly 4.9% occurring once. The CDR3 spans 13 residues. V was trimmed by 3 bases and J by 5 bases, leaving 14 bases between them. Germline-derived CDR1 and CDR2 are DFQATT and SNEGSKA (reference sequence). Sequences were obtained from PBMCs. The receptor was derived from a human donor with multiple sclerosis. The donor label of this sample is uncertain. The rearrangement uses TRBV20-1 and TRBJ2-7, with D perhaps matching TRBD1 or TRBD2 (7 bases each). Written as DNA, the CDR3 is TGCAGTGCTAGCCCAGGGGGGGCTAACGAGCAGTACTTC. Translation: CSASPGGANEQYF.